This T cell receptor beta chain was observed in a study of response to subunit inactivated influenza vaccine. Study results and caveats: There was a suggestion from the authors that each seasonal influenza vaccination recruits few new T cells.

Each CDR3 protein is one row after TCRdb ran MiXCR on the RT-PCR reads. The table has 540,000 or so distinct CDR3 sequences, roughly 13% seen once. On this clonotype: Its cognate antigen is unknown.

The source of this sequence is a man aged 50 or older who received an inactivated influenza vaccine. Sequenced material: PBMCs from blood, taken 45 days after vaccination.

DNA for the CDR3: TGTGCCAGCAGCCTAACGACTGGAACCTACGAGCAGTACTTC. Its translation is CASSLTTGTYEQYF. The rearrangement uses TRBV5-8 and TRBJ2-7; D gene uncertain. Per the germline V gene, CDR1 is SGHTS and CDR2 is YDEGEE. The CDR3 extends over 14 amino acids. V lost 4 bases and J lost 2, with 13 bases in between.